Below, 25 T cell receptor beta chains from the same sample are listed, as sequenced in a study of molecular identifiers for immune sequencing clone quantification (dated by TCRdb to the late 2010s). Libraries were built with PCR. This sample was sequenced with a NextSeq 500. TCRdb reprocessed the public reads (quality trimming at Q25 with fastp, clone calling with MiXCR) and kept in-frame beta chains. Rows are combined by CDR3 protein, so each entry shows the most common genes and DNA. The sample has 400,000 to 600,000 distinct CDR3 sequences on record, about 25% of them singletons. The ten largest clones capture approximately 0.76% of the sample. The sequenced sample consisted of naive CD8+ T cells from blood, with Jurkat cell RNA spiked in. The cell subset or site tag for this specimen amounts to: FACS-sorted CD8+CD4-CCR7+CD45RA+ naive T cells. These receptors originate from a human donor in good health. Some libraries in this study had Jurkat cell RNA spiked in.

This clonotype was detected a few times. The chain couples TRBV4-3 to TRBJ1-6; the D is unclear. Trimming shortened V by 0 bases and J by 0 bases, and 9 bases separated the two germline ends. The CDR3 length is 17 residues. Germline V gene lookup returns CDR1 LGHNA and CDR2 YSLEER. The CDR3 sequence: CASSQDPTSSYNSPLHF. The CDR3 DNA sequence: TGCGCCAGCAGCCAAGATCCCACGAGCTCCTATAATTCACCCCTCCACTTT.

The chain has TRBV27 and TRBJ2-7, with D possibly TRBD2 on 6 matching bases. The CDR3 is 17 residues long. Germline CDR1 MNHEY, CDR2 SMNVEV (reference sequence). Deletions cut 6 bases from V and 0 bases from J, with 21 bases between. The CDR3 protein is CASSLLPSAISSYEQYF. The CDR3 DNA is TGTGCCAGCAGCCTCCTTCCTAGCGCAATAAGCTCCTACGAGCAGTACTTC.

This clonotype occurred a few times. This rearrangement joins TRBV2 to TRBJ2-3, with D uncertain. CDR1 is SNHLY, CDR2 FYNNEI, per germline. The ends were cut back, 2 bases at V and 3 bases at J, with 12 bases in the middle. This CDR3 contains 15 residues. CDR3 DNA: TGTGCCAGCAGTGAATTCGTGCATTTTACAGATACGCAGTATTTT. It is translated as CASSEFVHFTDTQYF. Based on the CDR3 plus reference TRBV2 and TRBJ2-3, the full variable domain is EPEVTQTPSHQVTQMGQEVILRCVPISNHLYFYWYRQILGQKVEFLVSFYNNEISEKSEIFDDQFSVERPDGSNFTLKIRSTKLEDSAMYFCASSEFVHFTDTQYFGPGTRLTVL.

In nucleotides, the CDR3 is TGTGCCAGCAGCCAAGGGGACTTGTACCAAGAGACCCAGTACTTC. Its translation is CASSQGDLYQETQYF. The chain recombines TRBV3-1 with TRBJ2-5; perhaps TRBD2 as D (6 bases). Trimming stripped 1 base from V and 0 bases from J, with 9 bases between. The CDR3 runs 15 residues. Germline values: CDR1 LGHDT, CDR2 YNNKEL (reference sequence).

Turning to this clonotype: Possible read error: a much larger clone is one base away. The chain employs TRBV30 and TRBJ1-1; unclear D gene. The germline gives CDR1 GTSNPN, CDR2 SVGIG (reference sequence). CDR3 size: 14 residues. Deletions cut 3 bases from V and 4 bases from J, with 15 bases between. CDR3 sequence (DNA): TGTGCCTGGAGCGCCGCGGGGTTGGGCACTGAAGCTTTCTTT. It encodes CAWSAAGLGTEAFF. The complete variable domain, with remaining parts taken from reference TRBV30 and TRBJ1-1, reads SQTIHQWPATLVQPVGSPLSLECTVEGTSNPNLYWYRQAAGRGLQLLFYSVGIGQISSEVPQNLSASRPQDRQFILSSKKLLLSDSGFYLCAWSAAGLGTEAFFGQGTRLTVV.

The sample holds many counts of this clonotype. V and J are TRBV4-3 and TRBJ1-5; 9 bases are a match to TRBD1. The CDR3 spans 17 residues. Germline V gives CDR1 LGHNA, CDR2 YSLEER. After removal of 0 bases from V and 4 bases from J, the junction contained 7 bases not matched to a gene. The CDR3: CASSQDRRTGVNQPQHF. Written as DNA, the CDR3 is TGCGCCAGCAGCCAAGATCGAAGGACAGGGGTGAATCAGCCCCAGCATTTT.

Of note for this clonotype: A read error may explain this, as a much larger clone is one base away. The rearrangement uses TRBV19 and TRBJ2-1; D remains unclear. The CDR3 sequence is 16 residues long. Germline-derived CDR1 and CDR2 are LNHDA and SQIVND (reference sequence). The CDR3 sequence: CASSLRPSSSYNEKFF. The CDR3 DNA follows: TGTGCCAGTAGTCTCAGGCCCTCGAGCTCCTACAATGAGAAGTTCTTC.

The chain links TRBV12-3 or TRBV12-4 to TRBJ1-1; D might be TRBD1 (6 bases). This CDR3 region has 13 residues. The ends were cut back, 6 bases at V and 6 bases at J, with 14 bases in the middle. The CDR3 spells CASRQGVGAEAFF. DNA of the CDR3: TGTGCCAGCAGACAGGGAGTCGGAGCTGAAGCTTTCTTT.

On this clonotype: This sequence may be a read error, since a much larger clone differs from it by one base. The CDR3 bases are TGTGCCGCTACCGAGACTCGAGCTAGCACAGGTACGCAGTATTTT. Translated: CAATETRASTGTQYF. The V call is TRBV2, the J call TRBJ2-3; D may be TRBD1 or TRBD2 (5 bases each). Germline V gene lookup returns CDR1 SNHLY and CDR2 FYNNEI. This CDR3 region has 15 residues. Drawing the rest from reference TRBV2 and TRBJ2-3, the complete variable domain is EPEVTQTPSHQVTQMGQEVILRCVPISNHLYFYWYRQILGQKVEFLVSFYNNEISEKSEIFDDQFSVERPDGSNFTLKIRSTKLEDSAMYFCAATETRASTGTQYFGPGTRLTVL.

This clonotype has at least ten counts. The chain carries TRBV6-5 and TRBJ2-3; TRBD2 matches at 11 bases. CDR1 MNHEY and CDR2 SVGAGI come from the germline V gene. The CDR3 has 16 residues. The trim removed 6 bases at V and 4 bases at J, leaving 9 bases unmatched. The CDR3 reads CASRIIAGGPADTQYF. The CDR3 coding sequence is TGTGCCAGCAGGATAATAGCGGGAGGGCCGGCAGATACGCAGTATTTT.

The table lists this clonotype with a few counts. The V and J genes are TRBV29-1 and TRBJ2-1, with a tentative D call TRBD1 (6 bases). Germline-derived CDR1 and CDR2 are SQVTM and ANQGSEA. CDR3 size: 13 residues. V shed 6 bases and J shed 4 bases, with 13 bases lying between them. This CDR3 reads CSVQTGDYNEQFF. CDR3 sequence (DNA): TGCAGCGTCCAGACAGGAGATTACAATGAGCAGTTCTTC.

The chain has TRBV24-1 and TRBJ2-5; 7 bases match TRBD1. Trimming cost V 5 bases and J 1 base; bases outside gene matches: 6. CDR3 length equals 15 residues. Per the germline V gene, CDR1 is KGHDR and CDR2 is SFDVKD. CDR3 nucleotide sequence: TGTGCCACCAGTGTAAGGACAGGACGCCAAGAGACCCAGTACTTC. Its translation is CATSVRTGRQETQYF.

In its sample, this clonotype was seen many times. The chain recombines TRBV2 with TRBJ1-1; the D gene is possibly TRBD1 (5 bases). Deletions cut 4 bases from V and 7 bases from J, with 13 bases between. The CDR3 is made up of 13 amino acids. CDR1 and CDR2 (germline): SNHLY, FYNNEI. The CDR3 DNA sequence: TGTGCCAGCAGTGTCGGGATAGGGGTTGAAGCTTTCTTT. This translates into CASSVGIGVEAFF.

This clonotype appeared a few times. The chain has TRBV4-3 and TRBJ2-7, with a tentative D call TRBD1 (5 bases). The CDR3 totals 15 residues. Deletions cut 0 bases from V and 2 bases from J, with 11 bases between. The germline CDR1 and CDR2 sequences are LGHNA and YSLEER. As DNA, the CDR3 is TGCGCCAGCAGCCAAGACAGGGAATCCCCCTACGAGCAGTACTTC. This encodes CASSQDRESPYEQYF.

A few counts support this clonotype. CDR3 sequence: CASSLGFSDTQYF. The CDR3 nucleotides are TGTGCCAGCAGTTTGGGGTTTTCAGATACGCAGTATTTT. The chain is built from TRBV12-3 or TRBV12-4 and TRBJ2-3; D unclear. V lost 3 bases and J 4 bases, leaving 8 bases between the germline ends. The CDR3 length is 13 residues.

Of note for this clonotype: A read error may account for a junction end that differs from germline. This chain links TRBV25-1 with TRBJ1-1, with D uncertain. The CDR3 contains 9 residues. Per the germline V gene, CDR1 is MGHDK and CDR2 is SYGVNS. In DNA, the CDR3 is TGTGCCAGCAGTGACCCCCTCCAGTTT. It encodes CASSDPLQF.

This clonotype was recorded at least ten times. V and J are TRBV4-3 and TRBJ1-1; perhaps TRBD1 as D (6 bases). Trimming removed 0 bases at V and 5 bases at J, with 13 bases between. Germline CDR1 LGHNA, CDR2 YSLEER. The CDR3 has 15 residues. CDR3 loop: CASSQDRGQGTEAFF. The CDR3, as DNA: TGCGCCAGCAGCCAAGATCGGGGGCAAGGGACTGAAGCTTTCTTT.

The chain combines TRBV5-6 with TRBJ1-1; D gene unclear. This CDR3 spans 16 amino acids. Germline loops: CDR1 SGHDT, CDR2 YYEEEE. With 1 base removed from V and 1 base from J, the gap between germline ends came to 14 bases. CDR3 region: CASSLRAGRSNTEAFF. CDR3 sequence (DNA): TGTGCCAGCAGCTTGAGAGCAGGTAGATCGAACACTGAAGCTTTCTTT.

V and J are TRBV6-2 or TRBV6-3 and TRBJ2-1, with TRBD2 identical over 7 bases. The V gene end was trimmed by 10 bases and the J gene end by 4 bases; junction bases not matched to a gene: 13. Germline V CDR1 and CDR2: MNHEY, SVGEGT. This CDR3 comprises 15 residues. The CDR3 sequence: CATLRERGVYNEQFF. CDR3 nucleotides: TGTGCCACCCTTCGGGAGCGGGGTGTTTACAATGAGCAGTTCTTC.

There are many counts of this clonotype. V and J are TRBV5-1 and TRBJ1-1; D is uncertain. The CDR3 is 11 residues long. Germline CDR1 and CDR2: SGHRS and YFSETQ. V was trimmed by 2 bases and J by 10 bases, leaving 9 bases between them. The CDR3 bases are TGCGCCAGCAGCTTTGGAAGAGCAGCTTTCTTT. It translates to CASSFGRAAFF. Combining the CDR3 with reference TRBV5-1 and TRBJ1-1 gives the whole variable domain KAGVTQTPRYLIKTRGQQVTLSCSPISGHRSVSWYQQTPGQGLQFLFEYFSETQRNKGNFPGRFSGRQFSNSRSEMNVSTLELGDSALYLCASSFGRAAFFGQGTRLTVV.

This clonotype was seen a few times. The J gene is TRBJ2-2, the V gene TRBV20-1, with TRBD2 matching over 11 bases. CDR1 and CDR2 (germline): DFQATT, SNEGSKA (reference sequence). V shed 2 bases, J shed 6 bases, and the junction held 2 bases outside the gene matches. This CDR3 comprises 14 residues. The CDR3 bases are TGCAGTGCTAGATTGGGACTAGCGGCCGGGGAGCTGTTTTTT. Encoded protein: CSARLGLAAGELFF.

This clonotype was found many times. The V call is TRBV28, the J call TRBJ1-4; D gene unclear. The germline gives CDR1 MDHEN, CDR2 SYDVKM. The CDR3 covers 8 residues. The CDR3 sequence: CVLEKLFF. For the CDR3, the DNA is TGTGTACTTGAAAAACTGTTTTTT. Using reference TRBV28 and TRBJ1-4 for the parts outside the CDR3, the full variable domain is DVKVTQSSRYLVKRTGEKVFLECVQDMDHENMFWYRQDPGLGLRLIYFSYDVKMKEKGDIPEGYSVSREKKERFSLILESASTNQTSMYLCVLEKLFFGSGTQLSVL.

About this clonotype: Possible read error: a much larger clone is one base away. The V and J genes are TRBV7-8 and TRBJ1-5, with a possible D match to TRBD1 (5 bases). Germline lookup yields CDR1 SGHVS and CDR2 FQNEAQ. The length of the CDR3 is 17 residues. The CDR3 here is CAGSLEPIGHSNQPQHF. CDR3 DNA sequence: TGTGCCGGCAGCTTAGAACCGATAGGACATAGCAATCAGCCCCAGCATTTT.

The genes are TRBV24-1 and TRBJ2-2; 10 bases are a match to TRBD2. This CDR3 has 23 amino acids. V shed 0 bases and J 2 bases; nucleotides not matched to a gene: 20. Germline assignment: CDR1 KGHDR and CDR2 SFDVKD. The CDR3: CATSDLHYGRTGLAGGNTGELFF. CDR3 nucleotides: TGTGCCACCAGTGATTTGCACTACGGACGGACAGGATTAGCGGGAGGTAACACCGGGGAGCTGTTTTTT.

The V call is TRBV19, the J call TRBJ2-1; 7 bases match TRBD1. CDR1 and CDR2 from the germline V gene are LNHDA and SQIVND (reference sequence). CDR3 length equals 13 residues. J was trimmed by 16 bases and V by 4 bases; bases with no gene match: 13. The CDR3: CASSRGGRDTLFF. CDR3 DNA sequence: TGTGCCAGTAGTAGAGGGGGCCGGGACACCCTATTCTTC. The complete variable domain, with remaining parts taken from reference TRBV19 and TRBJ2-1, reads DGGITQSPKYLFRKEGQNVTLSCEQNLNHDAMYWYRQDPGQGLRLIYYSQIVNDFQKGDIAEGYSVSREKKESFPLTVTSAQKNPTAFYLCASSRGGRDTLFFGPGTRLTVL.